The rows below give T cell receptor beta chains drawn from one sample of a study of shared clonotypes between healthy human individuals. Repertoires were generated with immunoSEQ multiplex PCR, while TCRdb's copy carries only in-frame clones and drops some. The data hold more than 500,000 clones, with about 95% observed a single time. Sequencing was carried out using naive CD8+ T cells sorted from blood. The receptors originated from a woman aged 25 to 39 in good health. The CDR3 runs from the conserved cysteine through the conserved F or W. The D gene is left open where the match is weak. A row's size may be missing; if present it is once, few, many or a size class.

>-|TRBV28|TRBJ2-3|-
CASSRFSPVTDTQYF
TGTGCCAGCAGCCGATTCTCGCCAGTCACAGATACGCAGTATTTT
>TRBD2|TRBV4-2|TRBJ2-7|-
CASSQDDLAEDYEQYF
TGTGCCAGCAGCCAAGATGACCTAGCGGAAGACTACGAGCAGTACTTC
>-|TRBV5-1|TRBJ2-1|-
CASSFTGPHNEQFF
TGCGCCAGCAGCTTCACAGGGCCTCACAATGAGCAGTTCTTC
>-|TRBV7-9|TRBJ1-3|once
CASSLPLTISGNTIYF
TGTGCCAGCAGCTTGCCACTCACGATCTCTGGAAACACCATATATTTT
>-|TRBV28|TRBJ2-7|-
CASSLRQMDEQYF
TGTGCCAGCAGTTTAAGGCAGATGGACGAGCAGTACTTC
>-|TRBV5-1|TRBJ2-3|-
CASSNRTARTDTQYF
TGCGCCAGCAGCAATCGGACAGCTCGCACAGATACGCAGTATTTT
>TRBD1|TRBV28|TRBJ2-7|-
CASIQGYESLPYF
TGTGCCAGCATACAGGGGTACGAGTCGCTTCCGTACTTC
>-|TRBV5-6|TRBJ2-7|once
CASSSTGRMLYEQYF
TGTGCCAGCAGCTCGACAGGGAGGATGCTCTACGAGCAGTACTTC
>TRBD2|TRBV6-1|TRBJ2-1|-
CASSESSGSSYNEQFF
TGTGCCAGCAGTGAATCTAGCGGGAGCTCCTACAATGAGCAGTTCTTC
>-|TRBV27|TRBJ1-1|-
CASSLSGGHEAFF
TGTGCCAGCAGTTTATCTGGTGGACATGAAGCTTTCTTT
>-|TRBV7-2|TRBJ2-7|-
CASSSSAYEQYF
TGTGCCAGCAGCTCCTCAGCCTACGAGCAGTACTTC
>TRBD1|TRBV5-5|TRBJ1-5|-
CASTVGTDGNQPQHF
TGTGCCAGCACCGTGGGGACAGACGGCAATCAGCCCCAGCATTTT
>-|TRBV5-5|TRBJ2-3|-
CASAGLLTDTQYF
TGTGCCAGCGCCGGGCTCCTCACAGATACGCAGTATTTT
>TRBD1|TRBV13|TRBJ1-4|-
CASSSRTGVNEKLFF
TGTGCCAGCAGCTCTCGGACAGGGGTTAATGAAAAACTGTTTTTT
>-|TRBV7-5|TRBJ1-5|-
CASSQDRGSNQPQHF
TGTGCCAGCAGCCAGGACAGGGGTAGCAATCAGCCCCAGCATTTT
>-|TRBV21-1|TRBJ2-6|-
CASSPWAGLSGANVLTF
TGTGCCAGCAGCCCCTGGGCGGGGCTCTCTGGGGCCAACGTCCTGACTTTC
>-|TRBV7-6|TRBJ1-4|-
CASSSARQRRTNEKLFF
TGTGCCAGCAGCTCGGCCCGGCAAAGGAGAACTAATGAAAAACTGTTTTTT
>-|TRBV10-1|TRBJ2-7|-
CASSESRSDEQYF
TGCGCCAGCAGTGAGTCCCGATCGGACGAGCAGTACTTC
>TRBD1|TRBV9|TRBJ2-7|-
CASSVSGTGAYEQYF
TGTGCCAGCAGCGTTTCAGGGACAGGGGCCTACGAGCAGTACTTC
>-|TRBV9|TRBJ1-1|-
CASSATQEPNTEAFF
TGTGCCAGCAGCGCGACACAGGAGCCGAACACTGAAGCTTTCTTT
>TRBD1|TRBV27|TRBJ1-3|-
CASGTGGRNTIYF
TGTGCCAGCGGGACAGGGGGCCGAAACACCATATATTTT
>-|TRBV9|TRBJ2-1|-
CASSPSRAYNEQFF
TGTGCCAGCAGCCCTTCCAGGGCCTACAATGAGCAGTTCTTC
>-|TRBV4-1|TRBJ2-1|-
CASSLTDTKAINEQFF
TGCGCCAGCAGTCTTACAGACACAAAGGCGATCAATGAGCAGTTCTTC
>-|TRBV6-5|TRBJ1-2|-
CASSKTGLVGYGYTF
TGTGCCAGCAGTAAAACGGGGCTTGTGGGCTATGGCTACACCTTC
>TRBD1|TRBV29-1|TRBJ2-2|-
CSAWTGDTGELFF
TGCAGCGCCTGGACAGGGGACACCGGGGAGCTGTTTTTT
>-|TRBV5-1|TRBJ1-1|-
CASSEGRGEVNTEAFF
TGCGCCAGCAGTGAAGGGAGGGGCGAAGTGAACACTGAAGCTTTCTTT
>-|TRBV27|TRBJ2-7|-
CASSPLGGNSYEQYF
TGTGCCAGCAGTCCCCTTGGCGGGAACTCCTACGAGCAGTACTTC
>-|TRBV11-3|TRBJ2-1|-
CASSLDSGSSYNEQFF
TGTGCCAGCAGCTTAGATTCCGGGAGCTCCTACAATGAGCAGTTCTTC
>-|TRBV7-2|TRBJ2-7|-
CASRRSSFGGGRLREQYF
TGTGCCAGCAGACGGAGCTCCTTCGGGGGAGGTCGACTACGGGAGCAGTACTTC
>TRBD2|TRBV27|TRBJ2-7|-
CASSPWTSVTYEQYF
TGTGCCAGCAGTCCCTGGACTAGCGTCACCTACGAGCAGTACTTC
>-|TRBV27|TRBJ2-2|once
CASSLFPGRGGELFF
TGTGCCAGCAGTTTATTCCCGGGAAGGGGCGGGGAGCTGTTTTTT
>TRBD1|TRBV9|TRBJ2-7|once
CASSAQGEQYF
TGTGCCAGCAGCGCACAGGGGGAGCAGTACTTC
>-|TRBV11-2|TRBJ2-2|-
CATGENTGELFF
TGTGCCACCGGGGAAAACACCGGGGAGCTGTTTTTT
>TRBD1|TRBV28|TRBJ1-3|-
CASSRTGEGSGNTIYF
TGTGCCAGCAGTCGCACAGGGGAAGGCTCTGGAAACACCATATATTTT
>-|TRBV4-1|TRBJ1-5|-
CASSPKSGVRQPQHF
TGCGCCAGCAGCCCCAAATCGGGGGTTCGGCAGCCCCAGCATTTT
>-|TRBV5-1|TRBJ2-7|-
CASSFGLNYEQYF
TGCGCCAGCAGCTTTGGACTCAACTACGAGCAGTACTTC
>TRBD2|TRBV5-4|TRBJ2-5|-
CASSLGVASGSPETQYF
TGTGCCAGCAGCTTGGGGGTTGCCAGCGGGAGTCCCGAGACCCAGTACTTC
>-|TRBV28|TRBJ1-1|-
CASSPGNTEAFF
TGTGCCAGCAGCCCCGGGAACACTGAAGCTTTCTTT
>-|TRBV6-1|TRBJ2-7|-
CASSEENTSYEQYF
TGTGCCAGCAGTGAAGAAAACACGTCCTACGAGCAGTACTTC
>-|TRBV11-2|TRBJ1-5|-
CASSPGRGGQPQHF
TGTGCCAGCAGCCCCGGACGGGGCGGGCAGCCCCAGCATTTT
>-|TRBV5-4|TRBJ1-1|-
CASSLAPGTEAFF
TGTGCCAGCAGCTTGGCCCCGGGCACTGAAGCTTTCTTT
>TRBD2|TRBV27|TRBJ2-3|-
CASSLEIGTSGKGSTQYF
TGTGCCAGCAGTTTAGAAATCGGGACTAGCGGGAAGGGTAGTACGCAGTATTTT
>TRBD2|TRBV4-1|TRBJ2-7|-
CASSLRTTSGSREQYF
TGCGCCAGCAGCCTCAGAACCACTAGCGGGAGTAGGGAGCAGTACTTC
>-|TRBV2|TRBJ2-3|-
CASSLTSGTDTQYF
TGTGCCAGCAGTCTAACCTCCGGGACAGATACGCAGTATTTT
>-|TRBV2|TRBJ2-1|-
CASSERSSSYNEQFF
TGTGCCAGCAGTGAAAGGTCGAGCTCCTACAATGAGCAGTTCTTC
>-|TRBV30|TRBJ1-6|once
CAWSLGNGASPLHF
TGTGCCTGGAGTTTGGGAAATGGGGCTTCACCCCTCCACTTT
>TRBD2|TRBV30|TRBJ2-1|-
CAWLAGGRNEQFF
TGTGCCTGGTTAGCGGGAGGGCGTAATGAGCAGTTCTTC
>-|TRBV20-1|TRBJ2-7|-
CSARLVDEQYF
TGCAGTGCTAGACTAGTTGACGAGCAGTACTTC
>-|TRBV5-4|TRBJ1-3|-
CASSNSAGDTIYF
TGTGCCAGCAGTAACTCGGCCGGGGACACCATATATTTT